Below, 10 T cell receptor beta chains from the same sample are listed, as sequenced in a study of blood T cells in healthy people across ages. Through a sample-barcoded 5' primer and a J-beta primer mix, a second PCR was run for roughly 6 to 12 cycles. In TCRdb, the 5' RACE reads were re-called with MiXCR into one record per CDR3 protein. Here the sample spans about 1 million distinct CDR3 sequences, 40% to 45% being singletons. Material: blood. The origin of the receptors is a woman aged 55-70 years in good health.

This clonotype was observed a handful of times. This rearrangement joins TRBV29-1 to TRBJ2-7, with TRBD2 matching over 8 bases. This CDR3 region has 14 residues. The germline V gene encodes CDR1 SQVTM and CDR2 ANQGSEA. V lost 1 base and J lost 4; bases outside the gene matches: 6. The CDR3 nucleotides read TGCAGCGTTGAAGCGGGCGGGAGGTCGTACGAGCAGTACTTC. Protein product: CSVEAGGRSYEQYF.

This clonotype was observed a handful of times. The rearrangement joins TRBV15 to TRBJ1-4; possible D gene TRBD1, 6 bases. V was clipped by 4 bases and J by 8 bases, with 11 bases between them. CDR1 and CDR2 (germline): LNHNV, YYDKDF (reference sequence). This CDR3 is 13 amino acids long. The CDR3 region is CATSTWTAEKLFF. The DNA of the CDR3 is TGTGCCACCAGCACATGGACAGCCGAAAAACTGTTTTTT.

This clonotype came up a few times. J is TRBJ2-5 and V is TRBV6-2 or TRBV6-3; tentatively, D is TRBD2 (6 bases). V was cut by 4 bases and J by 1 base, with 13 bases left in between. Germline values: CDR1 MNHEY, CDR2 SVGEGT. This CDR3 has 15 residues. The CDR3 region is CASSFPRDSQETQYF. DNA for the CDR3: TGTGCCAGCAGTTTTCCCCGGGACTCCCAAGAGACCCAGTACTTC.

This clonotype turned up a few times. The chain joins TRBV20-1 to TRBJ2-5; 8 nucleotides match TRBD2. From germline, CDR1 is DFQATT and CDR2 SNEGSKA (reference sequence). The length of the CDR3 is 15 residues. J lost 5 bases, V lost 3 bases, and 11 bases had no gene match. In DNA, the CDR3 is TGCAGTGCTAGTCCGGGAGGGCCTCAGGATGAGACCCAGTACTTC. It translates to CSASPGGPQDETQYF.

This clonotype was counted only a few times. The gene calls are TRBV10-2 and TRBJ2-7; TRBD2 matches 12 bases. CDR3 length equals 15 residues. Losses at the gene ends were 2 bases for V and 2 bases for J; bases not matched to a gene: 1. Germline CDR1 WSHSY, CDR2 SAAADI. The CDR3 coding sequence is TGCGCCAGCAGTGAGACTAGCGGGAGGACCTACGAGCAGTACTTC. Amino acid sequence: CASSETSGRTYEQYF.

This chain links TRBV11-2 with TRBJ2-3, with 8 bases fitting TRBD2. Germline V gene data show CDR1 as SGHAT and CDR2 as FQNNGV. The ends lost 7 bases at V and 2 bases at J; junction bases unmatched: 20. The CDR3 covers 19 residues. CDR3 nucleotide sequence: TGTGCCAGCAACATTCACCCTAACATAGCGGGAAATTACACAGATACGCAGTATTTT. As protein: CASNIHPNIAGNYTDTQYF.

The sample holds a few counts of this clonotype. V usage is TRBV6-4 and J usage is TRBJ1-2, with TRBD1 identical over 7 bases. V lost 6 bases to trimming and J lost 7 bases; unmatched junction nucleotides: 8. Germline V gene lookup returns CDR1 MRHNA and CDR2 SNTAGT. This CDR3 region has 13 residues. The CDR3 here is CASSQQGRLGYTF. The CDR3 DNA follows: TGTGCCAGCAGCCAACAGGGGCGTCTTGGCTACACCTTC.

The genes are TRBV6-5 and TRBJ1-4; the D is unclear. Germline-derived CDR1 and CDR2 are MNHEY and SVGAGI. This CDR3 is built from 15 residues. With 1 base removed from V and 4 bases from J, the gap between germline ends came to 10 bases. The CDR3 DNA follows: TGTGCCAGCAGTTACTATACAGAAAGTAATGAAAAACTGTTTTTT. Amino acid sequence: CASSYYTESNEKLFF.

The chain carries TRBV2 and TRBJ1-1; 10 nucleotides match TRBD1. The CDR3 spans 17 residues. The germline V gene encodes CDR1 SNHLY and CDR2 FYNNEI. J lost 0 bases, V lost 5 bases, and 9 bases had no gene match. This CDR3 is CASSPGGTGVLNTEAFF. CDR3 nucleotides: TGTGCCAGCAGTCCAGGGGGGACAGGGGTATTGAACACTGAAGCTTTCTTT.

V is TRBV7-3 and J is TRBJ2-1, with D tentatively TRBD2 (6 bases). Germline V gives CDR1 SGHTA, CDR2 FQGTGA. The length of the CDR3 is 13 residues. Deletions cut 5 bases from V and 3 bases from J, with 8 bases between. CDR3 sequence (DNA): TGTGCCAGCAGCGTGACTAGCTACAATGAGCAGTTCTTC. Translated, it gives CASSVTSYNEQFF.